A single sample gave rise to the 22 T cell receptor beta chains below, sequenced in a study of CD8 T cells in ankylosing spondylitis. From the 5' RACE reads, TCRdb called clonotypes with MiXCR, one entry per CDR3 protein. Among about 360,000 distinct CDR3 sequences listed, more than 20% were seen once. The sequenced sample consisted of blood, either unsorted or a sorted T cell fraction (not recorded which). The source is a male donor with ankylosing spondylitis or in good health (not recorded which).

This clonotype was counted only a few times. For the CDR3, the DNA is TGTGCCAGCAGCCTGCCGGCTAGCGGGGAACAAGAGACCCAGTACTTC. Protein sequence: CASSLPASGEQETQYF. The gene calls are TRBV7-8 and TRBJ2-5; TRBD2 matches 9 bases. After removal of 5 bases from V and 2 bases from J, the junction contained 9 bases not matched to a gene. Germline V lookup: CDR1 SGHVS, CDR2 FQNEAQ. There are 16 residues in the CDR3.

This clonotype was counted only a few times. V gene TRBV27 combines with J gene TRBJ2-3, with 7 bases matching TRBD1. Germline trimming cut 3 bases from V and 4 bases from J; bases unmatched to any gene: 7. This CDR3 spans 15 amino acids. In germline, CDR1 is MNHEY, CDR2 SMNVEV (reference sequence). The CDR3 region has the DNA TGTGCCAGCAGTTTCGCAGGGGGTGGCGCAGATACGCAGTATTTT. It is translated as CASSFAGGGADTQYF.

This clonotype was found a few times. V is TRBV20-1 and J is TRBJ2-7; D gene unclear. CDR3 length: 13 amino acids. The V and J ends lost 6 bases and 3 bases respectively, with 15 bases between them. Germline V CDR1 and CDR2: DFQATT, SNEGSKA (reference sequence). The CDR3 sequence is CSAPGQHFYEQYF. The CDR3 region has the DNA TGCAGTGCACCGGGCCAACACTTCTACGAGCAGTACTTC.

This clonotype was detected only a few times. The CDR3 spells CSARGDRGRPLYNEQFF. CDR3 DNA sequence: TGCAGTGCTAGGGGAGACAGGGGGCGACCCCTATACAATGAGCAGTTCTTC. The chain has TRBV20-1 and TRBJ2-1, with 10 bases that match TRBD1. J lost 4 bases, V lost 3 bases, and 12 bases had no gene match. CDR3 length equals 17 residues. Germline values: CDR1 DFQATT, CDR2 SNEGSKA (reference sequence).

The chain couples TRBV20-1 to TRBJ2-2; D is unclear. This CDR3 contains 13 residues. V lost 4 bases, J lost 6 bases, and 12 bases lay in between. Germline V gene data show CDR1 as DFQATT and CDR2 as SNEGSKA (reference sequence). The CDR3 sequence: CSAMIWTAGELFF. The CDR3 DNA reads TGCAGTGCTATGATTTGGACGGCCGGGGAGCTGTTTTTT.

This clonotype was counted between two and nine times. The chain recombines TRBV4-1 with TRBJ1-1; D is undetermined. Germline V gene sequence: CDR1 MGHRA, CDR2 YSYEKL. The V end was cut by 0 bases, the J end by 0 bases, with 8 bases between. CDR3 length: 15 residues. The CDR3 sequence is CASSQDAQLNTEAFF. In nucleotides, the CDR3 is TGCGCCAGCAGCCAAGATGCACAGCTGAACACTGAAGCTTTCTTT.

V is TRBV14 and J is TRBJ2-2; D is ambiguous. Trimming removed 4 bases from V and 2 bases from J, with 14 bases in between. Per germline, CDR1 SGHDN and CDR2 FVKESK. CDR3 length: 16 amino acids. DNA of the CDR3: TGTGCCAGCAGCCCCCTGGCAGCCGTAAACACCGGGGAGCTGTTTTTT. Its translation: CASSPLAAVNTGELFF. The whole variable domain, filled in from reference TRBV14 and TRBJ2-2, reads EAGVTQFPSHSVIEKGQTVTLRCDPISGHDNLYWYRRVMGKEIKFLLHFVKESKQDESGMPNNRFLAERTGGTYSTLKVQPAELEDSGVYFCASSPLAAVNTGELFFGEGSRLTVL.

The sample holds a few counts of this clonotype. The chain uses TRBV27 and TRBJ1-2, with TRBD1 matching over 7 bases. CDR1 is MNHEY, CDR2 SMNVEV, per germline (reference sequence). V was clipped by 4 bases and J by 4 bases; unmatched bases: 12. This CDR3 comprises 16 residues. CDR3 bases: TGTGCCAGCAGTTCCGAACCCTGGACAGGACCCTATGGCTACACCTTC. It codes for CASSSEPWTGPYGYTF.

J is TRBJ2-7 and V is TRBV6-5; 8 bases are a match to TRBD1. The length of the CDR3 is 17 residues. J was trimmed by 0 bases and V by 0 bases; bases with no gene match: 7. Germline values: CDR1 MNHEY, CDR2 SVGAGI. The CDR3 here is CASSYSRAGGSSYEQYF. CDR3 in DNA: TGTGCCAGCAGTTACTCGAGGGCAGGGGGCAGCTCCTACGAGCAGTACTTC.

V usage is TRBV7-3 and J usage is TRBJ2-7; no definite D call. Trimming removed 2 bases from V and 0 bases from J, with 11 bases in between. The CDR3 is 15 amino acids. CDR1 is SGHTA and CDR2 is FQGTGA in the germline V gene. CDR3 in DNA: TGTGCCAGCAGCTTATTTCCGACGGGCTCCTACGAGCAGTACTTC. This codes for CASSLFPTGSYEQYF.

In its sample, this clonotype was seen many times. The V call is TRBV12-3 or TRBV12-4, the J call TRBJ2-7, with 10 bases identical to TRBD1. With V trimmed by 3 bases and J by 6 bases, 5 bases remained unmatched. The CDR3 runs to 14 residues. CDR3 loop: CASSFGGTGVEQYF. For the CDR3, the DNA is TGTGCCAGCAGTTTCGGCGGGACAGGGGTCGAGCAGTACTTC.

Here the CDR3 DNA reads TGTGCCAGCAGTCATAATACAGGGAGCTCCTACAATGAGCAGTTCTTC. Protein: CASSHNTGSSYNEQFF. The chain combines TRBV12-3 or TRBV12-4 with TRBJ2-1, with D perhaps TRBD1 (6 bases). The V end was cut by 5 bases, the J end by 0 bases, with 14 bases between. This CDR3 region has 16 residues.

The V gene is TRBV2, the J gene TRBJ2-3; 7 bases agree with TRBD1. In germline, CDR1 is SNHLY, CDR2 FYNNEI. Trimming removed 5 bases from V and 0 bases from J; junction bases left unmatched: 14. This CDR3 region has 18 residues. The CDR3 is CASSRDSASPLSTDTQYF. CDR3 DNA sequence: TGTGCCAGCAGTAGGGACAGCGCTTCCCCCCTGAGCACAGATACGCAGTATTTT.

This chain links TRBV9 with TRBJ1-5; D is unresolved. V gave up 0 bases and J gave up 3 bases, with 7 bases separating them. This CDR3 comprises 14 residues. Looked up from germline, CDR1 is SGDLS and CDR2 is YYNGEE. In DNA, the CDR3 is TGTGCCAGCAGCGTAGCCGGGTCCAATCAGCCCCAGCATTTT. Amino acids: CASSVAGSNQPQHF.

This chain links TRBV12-3 or TRBV12-4 with TRBJ2-2; D not certain. The germline V and J ends were trimmed by 7 bases and 2 bases, with 20 bases remaining between them. The CDR3 runs to 17 residues. The CDR3 coding sequence is TGTGCCAGCAACCCCTCAGCCTTGGGGTATAACACCGGGGAGCTGTTTTTT. Protein: CASNPSALGYNTGELFF.

The V gene is TRBV7-3, the J gene TRBJ1-6, with TRBD1 as a possible D gene (6 bases). Trimming pared 1 base from V and 11 bases from J, leaving 15 bases between. The CDR3 has 15 amino acids. Germline V gene lookup returns CDR1 SGHTA and CDR2 FQGTGA. CDR3 DNA sequence: TGTGCCAGCAGCTTAAGCGGGACACACTACACACCCCTCCACTTT. Protein sequence: CASSLSGTHYTPLHF.

This chain uses TRBV7-8 with TRBJ2-7; D is tentatively TRBD1 or TRBD2 (5 bases each). The V gene lost 5 bases and the J gene lost 5 bases, with 19 bases spanning the gap. Germline CDR1 and CDR2: SGHVS and FQNEAQ. The CDR3 extends over 15 amino acids. The CDR3 sequence: CASSIGTGVLDEQYF. Here the CDR3 DNA reads TGTGCCAGCAGCATAGGGACCGGGGTTCTGGACGAGCAGTACTTC.

V gene TRBV28 combines with J gene TRBJ2-5, with D hard to call. The CDR3 extends over 13 amino acids. Trimming stripped 4 bases from V and 5 bases from J, with 11 bases between. The germline gives CDR1 MDHEN, CDR2 SYDVKM. Here the CDR3 reads CASSSRLRETQYF. In DNA form, the CDR3 reads TGTGCCAGCAGTTCACGTCTGAGGGAGACCCAGTACTTC.

This clonotype was counted only a few times. This chain uses TRBV12-3 or TRBV12-4 with TRBJ2-3; tentatively, D is TRBD1 (5 bases). Trimming cost V 4 bases and J 4 bases, with 12 bases left between them. CDR3 length: 14 residues. The CDR3: CASSSAGLADTQYF. The CDR3 DNA reads as TGTGCCAGCAGTTCGGCAGGGTTGGCAGATACGCAGTATTTT.

This clonotype was detected a few times. In DNA, the CDR3 is TGTGCCAGCAGCTTAAGTGCTAGCTCAAACAATGAGCAGTTCTTC. This encodes CASSLSASSNNEQFF. V gene TRBV11-2 combines with J gene TRBJ2-1; TRBD2 might be the D (5 bases). Trimming removed 2 bases at V and 5 bases at J, with 13 bases between. Germline V gives CDR1 SGHAT, CDR2 FQNNGV. This CDR3 has 15 residues.

This clonotype was picked up a small number of times. The chain recombines TRBV12-3 or TRBV12-4 with TRBJ2-1; 15 positions agree with TRBD2. This CDR3 is built from 16 residues. V was pared by 6 bases and J by 8 bases, with 8 bases of the junction left unmatched. Here the CDR3 DNA reads TGTGCCAGCAGACCCTGGACTAGCGGGGGGGCAGATGAGCAGTTCTTC. Amino acids: CASRPWTSGGADEQFF.

Only one count was recorded for this clonotype. The chain couples TRBV2 to TRBJ2-1; D remains unclear. CDR3 length equals 10 residues. Between the trimmed V and J ends, which lost 4 bases and 8 bases, there was a span of 3 bases. The germline V gene encodes CDR1 SNHLY and CDR2 FYNNEI. CDR3 bases: TGTGCCAGCAGTGTGTATGAGCAGTTCTTC. It codes for CASSVYEQFF.